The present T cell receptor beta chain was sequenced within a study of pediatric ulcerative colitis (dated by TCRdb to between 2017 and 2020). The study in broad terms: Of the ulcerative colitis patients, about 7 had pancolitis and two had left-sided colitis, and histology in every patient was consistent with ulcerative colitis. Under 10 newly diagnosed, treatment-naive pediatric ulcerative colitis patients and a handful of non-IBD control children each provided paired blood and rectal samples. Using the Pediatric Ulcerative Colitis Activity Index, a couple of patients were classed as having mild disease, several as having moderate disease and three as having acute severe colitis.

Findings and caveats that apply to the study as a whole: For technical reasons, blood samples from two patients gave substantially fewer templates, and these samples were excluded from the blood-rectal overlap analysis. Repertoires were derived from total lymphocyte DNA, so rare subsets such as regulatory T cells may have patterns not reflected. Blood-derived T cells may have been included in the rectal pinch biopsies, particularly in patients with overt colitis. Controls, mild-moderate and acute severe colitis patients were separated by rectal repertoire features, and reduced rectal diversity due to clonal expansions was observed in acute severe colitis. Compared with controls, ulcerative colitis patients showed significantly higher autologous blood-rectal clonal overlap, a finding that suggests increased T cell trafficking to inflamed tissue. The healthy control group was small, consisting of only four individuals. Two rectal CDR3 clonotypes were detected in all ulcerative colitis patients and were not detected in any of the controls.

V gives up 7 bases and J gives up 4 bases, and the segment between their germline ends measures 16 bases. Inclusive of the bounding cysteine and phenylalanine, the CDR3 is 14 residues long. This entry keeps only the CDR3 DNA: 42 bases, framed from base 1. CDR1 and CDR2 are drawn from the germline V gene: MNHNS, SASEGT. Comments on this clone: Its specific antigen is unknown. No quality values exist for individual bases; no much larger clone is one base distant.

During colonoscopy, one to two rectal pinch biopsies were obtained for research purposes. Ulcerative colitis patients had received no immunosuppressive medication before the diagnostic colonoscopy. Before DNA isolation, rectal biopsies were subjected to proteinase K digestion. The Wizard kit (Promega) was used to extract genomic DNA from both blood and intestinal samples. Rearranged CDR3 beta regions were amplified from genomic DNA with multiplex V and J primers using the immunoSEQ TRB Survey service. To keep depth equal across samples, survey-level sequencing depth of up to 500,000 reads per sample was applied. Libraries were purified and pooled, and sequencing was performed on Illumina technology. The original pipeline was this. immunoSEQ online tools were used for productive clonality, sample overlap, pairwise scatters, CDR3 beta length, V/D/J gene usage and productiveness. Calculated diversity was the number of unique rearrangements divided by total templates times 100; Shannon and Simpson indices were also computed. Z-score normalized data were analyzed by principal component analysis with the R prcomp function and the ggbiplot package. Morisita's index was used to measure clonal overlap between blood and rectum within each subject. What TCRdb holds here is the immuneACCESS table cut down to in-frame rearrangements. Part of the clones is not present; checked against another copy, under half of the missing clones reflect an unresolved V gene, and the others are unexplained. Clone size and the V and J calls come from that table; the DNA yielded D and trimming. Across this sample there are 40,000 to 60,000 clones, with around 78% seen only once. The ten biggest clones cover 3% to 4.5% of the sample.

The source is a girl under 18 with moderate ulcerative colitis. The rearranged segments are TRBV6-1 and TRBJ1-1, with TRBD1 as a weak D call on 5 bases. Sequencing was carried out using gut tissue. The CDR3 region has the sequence CASNTPGLGTEAFF. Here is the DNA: TGTGCCAGCAATACCCCAGGGCTGGGCACTGAAGCTTTCTTT.